Following are 28 T cell receptor beta chains from one sample sequenced in a study of blood T cell repertoires in COVID-19 (TCRdb year 2020). Library creation used the immunoSEQ multiplex PCR assay. The table was pulled from immuneACCESS by TCRdb, which kept in-frame rearrangements only. Such tables lose some clones; where checked, under half of the loss comes from unresolved V genes, and the rest has no known cause. The table for this sample lists approximately 56,000 clones; about 91% of them were counted only once. Clones ranked in the top ten supply more than 40% of the sample. Sequenced sample: peripheral blood. All receptors derive from a woman aged 55-69 years with COVID-19, enrolled during active disease.

This chain joins TRBV7-9 and TRBJ2-1; D unresolved. Trimming removed 5 bases from V and 4 bases from J, with 3 bases in between. CDR3 size: 11 residues. Per the germline V gene, CDR1 is SEHNR and CDR2 is FQNEAQ (reference sequence). The CDR3 DNA follows: TGTGCCAGCAGCCCGTACAATGAGCAGTTCTTC. It specifies CASSPYNEQFF.

V gene TRBV7-9 combines with J gene TRBJ2-3; possible D gene TRBD1, 7 bases. The ends were cut back, 2 bases at V and 6 bases at J, with 15 bases in the middle. The germline V gene encodes CDR1 SEHNR and CDR2 FQNEAQ (reference sequence). CDR3 size: 15 residues. The CDR3 protein is CASSLTRGAGDTQYF. CDR3 DNA: TGTGCCAGCAGCTTAACCAGGGGGGCTGGGGATACGCAGTATTTT.

CDR3 sequence (DNA): TGTGCCAGCAGTTACTGGGGATCTAGGGGCTCCTACAATGAGCAGTTCTTC. It specifies CASSYWGSRGSYNEQFF. V usage is TRBV6-2 or TRBV6-3 and J usage is TRBJ2-1; D might be TRBD1 (5 bases). This CDR3 comprises 17 residues. CDR1 is MNHEY, CDR2 SVGEGT, per germline. V shed 1 base and J shed 0 bases, with 13 bases lying between them.

A single count supports this clone. The chain is built from TRBV7-9 and TRBJ2-3; 10 bases map to TRBD1. J lost 4 bases, V lost 4 bases, and 5 bases had no gene match. CDR1 and CDR2 from the germline V gene are SEHNR and FQNEAQ (reference sequence). This CDR3 is built from 15 residues. CDR3 DNA: TGTGCCAGCAGCTCCGACAGGGGGCAAGCAGATACGCAGTATTTT. It specifies CASSSDRGQADTQYF.

The chain uses TRBV15 and TRBJ2-1; TRBD2 matches at 8 bases. With 2 bases clipped from V and 0 bases from J, the junction kept 3 bases outside the gene matches. Germline V gene data show CDR1 as LNHNV and CDR2 as YYDKDF (reference sequence). This CDR3 region has 16 residues. CDR3 sequence (DNA): TGTGCCACCAGCAGACTAGCGGGTGGCTCCTACAATGAGCAGTTCTTC. This codes for CATSRLAGGSYNEQFF.

The rearrangement uses TRBV10-1 and TRBJ2-7; 7 nucleotides line up with TRBD2. CDR3 size: 18 residues. V lost 0 bases, J lost 2 bases, and 13 bases stayed unmatched. The germline V gene encodes CDR1 WNHNN and CDR2 SYGVQD (reference sequence). The CDR3 reads CASSESRYMRGGPYEQYF. CDR3 in DNA: TGCGCCAGCAGTGAGTCGAGGTATATGAGGGGAGGGCCCTACGAGCAGTACTTC.

The J gene is TRBJ2-1, the V gene TRBV5-6; TRBD1 agrees at 8 bases. Germline trimming cut 2 bases from V and 4 bases from J; bases unmatched to any gene: 5. Germline CDR1 reads SGHDT; CDR2 reads YYEEEE. This CDR3 region has 15 residues. The chain's CDR3 is CASSFQGAAYNEQFF. CDR3 nucleotide sequence: TGTGCCAGCAGCTTCCAGGGGGCCGCTTACAATGAGCAGTTCTTC.

The chain couples TRBV6-2 or TRBV6-3 to TRBJ1-2; D is perhaps TRBD1 (6 bases). The germline gives CDR1 MNHEY, CDR2 SVGEGT. CDR3 length: 13 amino acids. Trimming took 4 bases from V and 4 from J, leaving 10 bases between them. The DNA of the CDR3 is TGTGCCAGCAGTTTCGGACAGCCCTATGGCTACACCTTC. As protein: CASSFGQPYGYTF.

This sequence joins TRBV9 and TRBJ2-1; tentatively, D is TRBD2 (5 bases). The CDR3 has 14 amino acids. Germline V gives CDR1 SGDLS, CDR2 YYNGEE. Trimming stripped 0 bases from V and 7 bases from J, with 11 bases between. The CDR3 DNA is TGTGCCAGCAGCGTAGGCCGAGGGTATAATGAGCAGTTCTTC. It yields the protein CASSVGRGYNEQFF.

V gene TRBV10-2 combines with J gene TRBJ2-3; TRBD1 agrees at 9 bases. Unmatched junction bases numbered 8, after V lost 6 bases and J lost 7 bases. The CDR3 has 14 residues. Germline-derived CDR1 and CDR2 are WSHSY and SAAADI. The CDR3 coding sequence is TGCGCCAGCAGGGCCGGGACAGGGCGGTATACGCAGTATTTT. It specifies CASRAGTGRYTQYF.

The CDR3 DNA follows: TGTGCCAGTAGTACAATTACAGGGTACGGAACAGATACGCAGTATTTT. The encoded protein is CASSTITGYGTDTQYF. The chain has TRBV19 and TRBJ2-3; possibly TRBD1 for D (6 bases). This CDR3 has 16 amino acids. CDR1 is LNHDA and CDR2 is SQIVND in the germline V gene (reference sequence). V was cut by 4 bases and J by 3 bases, with 17 bases left in between.

The chain is built from TRBV18 and TRBJ2-5; the D gene is possibly TRBD1 (5 bases). The CDR3 is 13 residues long. Germline CDR1 and CDR2: KGHSH and LQKENI. With 8 bases removed from V and 2 bases from J, the gap between germline ends came to 12 bases. The CDR3 loop is CASLWGPQETQYF. The CDR3 DNA is TGTGCCAGCCTCTGGGGCCCTCAAGAGACCCAGTACTTC. Full variable domain (remainder filled in from reference TRBV18 and TRBJ2-5): NAGVMQNPRHLVRRRGQEARLRCSPMKGHSHVYWYRQLPEEGLKFMVYLQKENIIDESGMPKERFSAEFPKEGPSILRIQQVVRGDSAAYFCASLWGPQETQYFGPGTRLLVL.

This rearrangement joins TRBV9 to TRBJ1-4; D is possibly TRBD1 (6 bases). Germline CDR1 SGDLS, CDR2 YYNGEE. V was cut by 0 bases and J by 1 base, with 10 bases left in between. CDR3 length: 16 amino acids. CDR3 sequence reads: CASSVALGGTNEKLFF. The CDR3 DNA is TGTGCCAGCAGCGTAGCTCTAGGGGGAACTAATGAAAAACTGTTTTTT.

The V gene is TRBV4-2, the J gene TRBJ1-5, with 7 bases that match TRBD1. CDR3 size: 15 residues. The V gene's germline CDR1 is LGHNA and CDR2 YNFKEQ. Unmatched junction bases numbered 5, after V lost 0 bases and J lost 6 bases. The CDR3 loop is CASSQETGDRQPQHF. DNA of the CDR3: TGTGCCAGCAGCCAAGAAACAGGGGATCGTCAGCCCCAGCATTTT.

The V gene is TRBV7-9, the J gene TRBJ1-5, with D unresolved. The CDR3 has 14 residues. Trimming stripped 2 bases from V and 3 bases from J, with 8 bases between. Germline V gene lookup returns CDR1 SEHNR and CDR2 FQNEAQ (reference sequence). The CDR3 coding sequence is TGTGCCAGCAGCTTAAACAGTGCCAATCAGCCCCAGCATTTT. It encodes CASSLNSANQPQHF. The full variable domain, its missing parts supplied by reference TRBV7-9 and TRBJ1-5, is DTGVSQNPRHKITKRGQNVTFRCDPISEHNRLYWYRQTLGQGPEFLTYFQNEAQLEKSRLLSDRFSAERPKGSFSTLEIQRTEQGDSAMYLCASSLNSANQPQHFGDGTRLSIL.

This sequence joins TRBV30 and TRBJ1-2; 8 nucleotides match TRBD1. Per germline, CDR1 GTSNPN and CDR2 SVGIG (reference sequence). Trimming took 4 bases from V and 4 from J; bases not matched to a gene: 5. The CDR3 length is 13 residues. The chain's CDR3 is CAWMTGDPYGYTF. CDR3 coding DNA: TGTGCCTGGATGACAGGGGACCCCTATGGCTACACCTTC.

This chain uses TRBV19 with TRBJ2-2; D might be TRBD2 (5 bases). The V gene lost 5 bases and the J gene lost 4 bases, with 8 bases spanning the gap. The germline CDR1 and CDR2 sequences are LNHDA and SQIVND (reference sequence). The CDR3 is made up of 13 amino acids. CDR3 bases: TGTGCCAGTAGTCCCACTAGCACCGGGGAGCTGTTTTTT. Its translation: CASSPTSTGELFF. Using reference TRBV19 and TRBJ2-2 for the parts outside the CDR3, the full variable domain is DGGITQSPKYLFRKEGQNVTLSCEQNLNHDAMYWYRQDPGQGLRLIYYSQIVNDFQKGDIAEGYSVSREKKESFPLTVTSAQKNPTAFYLCASSPTSTGELFFGEGSRLTVL.

This rearrangement joins TRBV5-1 to TRBJ2-1; TRBD1 matches 7 bases. CDR1 is SGHRS and CDR2 is YFSETQ in the germline V gene. This CDR3 is built from 17 residues. The junction had 10 bases not matched to a gene; V was cut back by 4 bases and J by 0 bases. CDR3 residues: CASSMPQGMGSYNEQFF. In DNA form, the CDR3 reads TGCGCCAGCAGCATGCCACAGGGGATGGGCTCCTACAATGAGCAGTTCTTC.

This clone appeared once. The rearrangement links TRBV5-6 to TRBJ1-2; D unclear. CDR3 length equals 13 residues. V lost 0 bases, J lost 3 bases, and 6 bases lay in between. Germline assignment: CDR1 SGHDT and CDR2 YYEEEE. CDR3 residues: CASSLASDYGYTF. CDR3 sequence (DNA): TGTGCCAGCAGCTTGGCCTCAGACTATGGCTACACCTTC. The variable domain in full, with the rest retrieved from reference TRBV5-6 and TRBJ1-2, is DAGVTQSPTHLIKTRGQQVTLRCSPKSGHDTVSWYQQALGQGPQFIFQYYEEEERQRGNFPDRFSGHQFPNYSSELNVNALLLGDSALYLCASSLASDYGYTFGSGTRLTVV.

The V gene is TRBV27, the J gene TRBJ1-5; 8 bases agree with TRBD1. The V and J ends lost 10 bases and 3 bases, in that order; junction bases with no gene match: 8. The CDR3 spans 14 residues. Germline assignment: CDR1 MNHEY and CDR2 SMNVEV (reference sequence). The CDR3 loop reads CATKRTGYNQPQHF. The CDR3 DNA reads TGTGCCACGAAACGGACAGGGTACAATCAGCCCCAGCATTTT.

V and J are TRBV2 and TRBJ2-2; perhaps TRBD2 as D (6 bases). Germline CDR1 is SNHLY and CDR2 is FYNNEI. The CDR3 runs to 14 residues. The V end lost 6 bases, the J end lost 5 bases, and 13 bases lay between the germline ends. CDR3 sequence reads: CASRGLTGTGELFF. The CDR3 nucleotides read TGTGCCAGCAGAGGACTAACGGGGACCGGGGAGCTGTTTTTT.

This chain connects TRBV19 to TRBJ1-1; possibly TRBD1 for D (5 bases). Looked up from germline, CDR1 is LNHDA and CDR2 is SQIVND (reference sequence). V lost 4 bases and J 1 base, leaving 7 bases between the germline ends. The CDR3 sequence is 13 residues long. The CDR3 bases are TGTGCCAGTAGTACGACAGCGAACACTGAAGCTTTCTTT. It specifies CASSTTANTEAFF.

The CDR3: CASSPYPGQGPGNTIYF. The CDR3 region has the DNA TGTGCCAGCAGTCCATATCCGGGACAGGGACCTGGAAACACCATATATTTT. V usage is TRBV27 and J usage is TRBJ1-3, with 9 bases aligning to TRBD1. Losses at the gene ends were 5 bases for V and 2 bases for J; bases not matched to a gene: 10. The germline V gene has CDR1 MNHEY and CDR2 SMNVEV (reference sequence). CDR3 length: 17 residues.

The genes are TRBV3-1 (or the pseudogene TRBV3-2) and TRBJ2-3; TRBD2 might be the D (5 bases). In germline, CDR1 is LGHDT, CDR2 YNNKEL (reference sequence). The V and J ends lost 1 base and 6 bases respectively, with 11 bases between them. CDR3 length equals 14 residues. The CDR3 sequence is CASSQVASSDTQYF. CDR3 nucleotides: TGTGCCAGCAGCCAAGTGGCTAGCTCGGATACGCAGTATTTT.

This clone was observed a single time. This chain links TRBV4-3 with TRBJ2-3; tentatively, D is TRBD1 (8 bases). Germline V gives CDR1 LGHNA, CDR2 YSLEER. The CDR3 is 18 residues long. The germline V and J ends were trimmed by 0 bases and 1 base, with 17 bases remaining between them. The CDR3 is CASSQDVQGAGGTDTQYF. The CDR3 nucleotides are TGCGCCAGCAGCCAAGACGTCCAGGGGGCGGGGGGCACAGATACGCAGTATTTT.

The chain carries TRBV7-8 and TRBJ2-5; 8 nucleotides align to TRBD1. Germline V gene data show CDR1 as SGHVS and CDR2 as FQNEAQ. V trimming: 4 bases; J trimming: 1 base; junction bases outside the gene matches: 8. The CDR3 spans 16 residues. The CDR3 here is CASSSSTGEGQETQYF. For the CDR3, the DNA is TGTGCCAGCAGCTCCTCGACAGGGGAAGGCCAAGAGACCCAGTACTTC.

The rearrangement links TRBV11-2 to TRBJ2-1, with TRBD2 matching over 9 bases. The CDR3 totals 16 residues. Losses at the gene ends were 4 bases for V and 8 bases for J; bases not matched to a gene: 12. CDR1 SGHAT and CDR2 FQNNGV come from the germline V gene. The CDR3, as DNA: TGTGCCAGCAGCTCCATAGCGGGGGTCCCCTCCTATGAGCAGTTCTTC. Residues: CASSSIAGVPSYEQFF.

The V gene is TRBV9, the J gene TRBJ1-4, with 7 bases lining up with TRBD1. This CDR3 is 17 amino acids long. V shed 4 bases, J shed 1 base, and the junction held 10 bases outside the gene matches. The V gene's germline CDR1 is SGDLS and CDR2 YYNGEE. CDR3 sequence (DNA): TGTGCCAGCAGCCCCTCGGGACAGTCACTAACTAATGAAAAACTGTTTTTT. This gives the protein CASSPSGQSLTNEKLFF.